The next 8 T cell receptor beta chains were all read from a single sample in a study of blood T cell repertoires in COVID-19. Produced via immunoSEQ multiplex PCR; TCRdb's table is partial and in-frame only. Of some 240,000 clones listed, 81% are singletons. Sequenced input: peripheral blood. The receptors were gathered from a woman over 75 with COVID-19, enrolled during active disease.

This rearrangement joins TRBV6-1 to TRBJ1-5; TRBD1 agrees at 9 bases. The length of the CDR3 is 14 residues. Trimming at V came to 5 bases and at J to 5 bases, leaving 4 bases not matched to a gene. Germline V CDR1 and CDR2: MNHNS, SASEGT. CDR3 sequence reads: CASSRTGAYQPQHF. CDR3 nucleotide sequence: TGTGCCAGCAGTAGGACAGGGGCCTATCAGCCCCAGCATTTT.

This chain uses TRBV19 with TRBJ2-3; 7 nucleotides line up with TRBD2. The CDR3 runs to 16 residues. Looked up from germline, CDR1 is LNHDA and CDR2 is SQIVND (reference sequence). V was clipped by 1 base and J by 3 bases; unmatched bases: 7. The chain's CDR3 is CASSIGGGSSTDTQYF. The DNA of the CDR3 is TGTGCCAGTAGTATAGGTGGCGGGAGTTCTACAGATACGCAGTATTTT.

The chain couples TRBV19 to TRBJ2-4; 9 bases agree with TRBD1. With 5 bases clipped from V and 3 bases from J, the junction kept 8 bases outside the gene matches. This CDR3 has 16 amino acids. Per germline, CDR1 LNHDA and CDR2 SQIVND (reference sequence). This CDR3 is CASSSQGAKVKNIQYF. CDR3 DNA: TGTGCCAGTAGTTCACAGGGGGCGAAGGTCAAAAACATTCAGTACTTC.

The rearrangement links TRBV19 to TRBJ1-2; no reliable D call. Trimming took off 3 bases at V and 0 bases at J, with 11 bases between the two ends. The CDR3 totals 15 residues. Germline loops: CDR1 LNHDA, CDR2 SQIVND (reference sequence). The CDR3 bases are TGTGCCAGTAGTATCCACAGAACCGCTAACTATGGCTACACCTTC. Its translation is CASSIHRTANYGYTF.

In DNA, the CDR3 is TGTGCCAGCCTTTTGCAGGGGGCCGCGGGTTACGAGCAGTACTTC. Protein sequence: CASLLQGAAGYEQYF. This chain connects TRBV5-6 to TRBJ2-7, with 8 bases identical to TRBD1. The length of the CDR3 is 15 residues. The germline V gene has CDR1 SGHDT and CDR2 YYEEEE. J was trimmed by 4 bases and V by 7 bases; bases with no gene match: 13.

This clone appeared once. The chain carries TRBV7-8 and TRBJ1-4; the D gene is possibly TRBD1 (5 bases). Germline V lookup: CDR1 SGHVS, CDR2 FQNEAQ. The V gene lost 2 bases and the J gene lost 1 base, with 11 bases spanning the gap. The CDR3 extends over 16 amino acids. The CDR3 region is CASSLMGPVTNEKLFF. The CDR3 DNA reads TGTGCCAGCAGCTTAATGGGGCCAGTAACTAATGAAAAACTGTTTTTT.

This clone has just a few counts. DNA of the CDR3: TGTGCCAGCTCACCGGGACAGGGGAACACCGGGGAGCTGTTTTTT. Translating it yields CASSPGQGNTGELFF. V and J are TRBV18 and TRBJ2-2; 9 bases are shared with TRBD1. The germline CDR1 and CDR2 sequences are KGHSH and LQKENI. The V and J ends lost 3 bases and 1 base, in that order; junction bases with no gene match: 0. CDR3 length equals 15 residues.

This chain links TRBV18 with TRBJ1-6, with 7 nucleotides matching TRBD1. The CDR3 covers 19 residues. Germline V gives CDR1 KGHSH, CDR2 LQKENI. V shed 3 bases and J 6 bases; nucleotides not matched to a gene: 17. The CDR3 is CASSPRALTGRGFNSPLHF. DNA for the CDR3: TGTGCCAGCTCACCGAGGGCCCTGACAGGCAGGGGGTTTAATTCACCCCTCCACTTT.